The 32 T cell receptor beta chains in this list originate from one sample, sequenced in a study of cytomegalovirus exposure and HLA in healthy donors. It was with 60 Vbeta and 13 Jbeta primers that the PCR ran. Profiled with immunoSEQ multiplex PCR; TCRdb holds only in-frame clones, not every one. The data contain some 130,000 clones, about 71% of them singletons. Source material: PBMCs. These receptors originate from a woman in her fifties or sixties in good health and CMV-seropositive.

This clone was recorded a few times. The CDR3 DNA reads TGTGCCAGCAGTTACATGACAGGGGGCACTGAAGCTTTCTTT. It codes for CASSYMTGGTEAFF. The V gene is TRBV6-5, the J gene TRBJ1-1; 9 bases are a match to TRBD1. CDR3 size: 14 residues. Trimming took 2 bases from V and 4 from J; bases not matched to a gene: 2. CDR1 is MNHEY and CDR2 is SVGAGI in the germline V gene.

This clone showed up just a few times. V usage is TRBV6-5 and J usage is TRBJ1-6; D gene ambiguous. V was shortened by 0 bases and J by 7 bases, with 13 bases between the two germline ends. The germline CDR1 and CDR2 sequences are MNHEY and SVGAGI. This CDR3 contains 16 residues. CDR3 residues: CASSYSRRPENSPLHF. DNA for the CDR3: TGTGCCAGCAGTTACTCGAGGCGGCCCGAAAATTCACCCCTCCACTTT.

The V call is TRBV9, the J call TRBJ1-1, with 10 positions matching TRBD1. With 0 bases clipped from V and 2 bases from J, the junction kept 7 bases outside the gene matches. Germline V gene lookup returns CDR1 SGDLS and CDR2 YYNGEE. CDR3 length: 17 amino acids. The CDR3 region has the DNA TGTGCCAGCAGCGTAGCGCCCGGGACAGGGGCCAACACTGAAGCTTTCTTT. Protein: CASSVAPGTGANTEAFF.

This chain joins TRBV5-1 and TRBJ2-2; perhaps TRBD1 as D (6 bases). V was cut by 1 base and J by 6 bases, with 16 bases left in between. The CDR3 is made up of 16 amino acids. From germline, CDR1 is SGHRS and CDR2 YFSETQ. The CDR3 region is CASSLIGTTPSGELFF. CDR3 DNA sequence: TGCGCCAGCAGCTTGATTGGGACAACCCCATCCGGGGAGCTGTTTTTT.

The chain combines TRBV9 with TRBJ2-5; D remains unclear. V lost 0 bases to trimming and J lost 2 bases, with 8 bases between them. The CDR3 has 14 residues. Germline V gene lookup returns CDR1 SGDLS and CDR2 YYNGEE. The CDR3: CASSVDGRQETQYF. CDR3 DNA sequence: TGTGCCAGCAGCGTAGATGGCAGACAAGAGACCCAGTACTTC.

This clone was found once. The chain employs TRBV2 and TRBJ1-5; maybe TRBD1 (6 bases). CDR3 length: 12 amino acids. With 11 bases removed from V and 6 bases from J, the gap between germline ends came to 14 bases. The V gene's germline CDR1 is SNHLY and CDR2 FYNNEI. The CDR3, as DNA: TGTGCCGGGGCGGGGGCGGGTCAGCCCCAGCATTTT. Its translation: CAGAGAGQPQHF.

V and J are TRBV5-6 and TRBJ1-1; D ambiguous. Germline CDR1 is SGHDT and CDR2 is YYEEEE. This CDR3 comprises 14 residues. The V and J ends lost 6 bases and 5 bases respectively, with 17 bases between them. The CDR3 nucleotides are TGTGCCAGCATCCTGGCCCTGGCCGGGACTGAAGCTTTCTTT. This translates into CASILALAGTEAFF.

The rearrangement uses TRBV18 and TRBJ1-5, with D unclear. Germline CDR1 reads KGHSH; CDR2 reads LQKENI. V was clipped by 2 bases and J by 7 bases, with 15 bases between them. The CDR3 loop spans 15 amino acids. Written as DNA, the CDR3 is TGTGCCAGCTCACCAGAAGCTTACCGGGAACAGCCCCAGCATTTT. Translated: CASSPEAYREQPQHF.

CDR3 in amino acids: CASSPPAPSYNEQFF. The CDR3 DNA is TGTGCCAGCAGCCCCCCAGCGCCCTCCTACAATGAGCAGTTCTTC. V is TRBV5-6 and J is TRBJ2-1, with no clear D. Looked up from germline, CDR1 is SGHDT and CDR2 is YYEEEE. Trimming pared 4 bases from V and 0 bases from J, leaving 11 bases between. The CDR3 extends over 15 amino acids.

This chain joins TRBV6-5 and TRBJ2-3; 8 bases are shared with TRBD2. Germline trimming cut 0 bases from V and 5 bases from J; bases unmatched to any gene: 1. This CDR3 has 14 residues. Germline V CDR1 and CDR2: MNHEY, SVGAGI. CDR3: CASSYSGLVDTQYF. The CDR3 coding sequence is TGTGCCAGCAGTTACTCGGGACTAGTAGATACGCAGTATTTT.

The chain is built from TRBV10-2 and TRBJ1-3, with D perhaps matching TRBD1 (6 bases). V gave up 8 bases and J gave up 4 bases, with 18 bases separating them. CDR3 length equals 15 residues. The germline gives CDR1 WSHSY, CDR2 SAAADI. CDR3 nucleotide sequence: TGCGCCAGCCATACCTCCGGGACACTAGGAAACACCATATATTTT. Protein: CASHTSGTLGNTIYF.

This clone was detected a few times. CDR3 sequence: CASGPGVKDTEAFF. CDR3 sequence (DNA): TGCGCCAGCGGCCCAGGGGTGAAAGATACTGAAGCTTTCTTT. This chain uses TRBV5-1 with TRBJ1-1, with D perhaps TRBD1 (6 bases). The CDR3 runs 14 residues. Germline V gives CDR1 SGHRS, CDR2 YFSETQ. Trimming removed 7 bases at V and 5 bases at J, with 18 bases between. The variable domain in full, completed from reference TRBV5-1 and TRBJ1-1, reads KAGVTQTPRYLIKTRGQQVTLSCSPISGHRSVSWYQQTPGQGLQFLFEYFSETQRNKGNFPGRFSGRQFSNSRSEMNVSTLELGDSALYLCASGPGVKDTEAFFGQGTRLTVV.

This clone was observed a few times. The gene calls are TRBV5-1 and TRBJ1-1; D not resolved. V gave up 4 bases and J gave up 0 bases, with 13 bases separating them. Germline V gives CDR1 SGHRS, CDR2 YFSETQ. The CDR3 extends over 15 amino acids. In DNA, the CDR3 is TGCGCCAGCAGCATATCGACGGGAATGAACACTGAAGCTTTCTTT. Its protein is CASSISTGMNTEAFF.

CDR3 residues: CASSGTSGGVEQFF. The CDR3 region has the DNA TGCGCCAGCAGCGGGACTAGCGGAGGGGTTGAGCAGTTCTTC. V gene TRBV10-1 combines with J gene TRBJ2-1; 11 bases line up with TRBD2. The CDR3 is 14 amino acids. The trim removed 6 bases at V and 9 bases at J, leaving 7 bases unmatched. Germline CDR1 and CDR2: WNHNN and SYGVQD (reference sequence).

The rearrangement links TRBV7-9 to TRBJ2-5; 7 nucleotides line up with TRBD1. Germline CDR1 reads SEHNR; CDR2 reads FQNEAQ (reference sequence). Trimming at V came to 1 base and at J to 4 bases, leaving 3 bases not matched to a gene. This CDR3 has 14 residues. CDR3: CASSLGGTVETQYF. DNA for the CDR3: TGTGCCAGCAGCTTAGGGGGGACAGTAGAGACCCAGTACTTC.

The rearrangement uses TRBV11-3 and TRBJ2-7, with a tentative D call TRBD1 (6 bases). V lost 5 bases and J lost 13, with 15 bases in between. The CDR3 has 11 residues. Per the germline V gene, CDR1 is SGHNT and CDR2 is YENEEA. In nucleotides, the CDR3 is TGTGCCAGCAGCCCGTTACAGGGAGTTTACTTC. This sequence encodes CASSPLQGVYF.

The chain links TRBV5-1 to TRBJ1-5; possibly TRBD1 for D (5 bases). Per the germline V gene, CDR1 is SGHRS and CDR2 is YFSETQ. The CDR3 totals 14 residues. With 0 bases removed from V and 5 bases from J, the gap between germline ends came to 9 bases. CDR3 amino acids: CASSLAGIDQPQHF. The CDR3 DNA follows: TGCGCCAGCAGCTTGGCAGGGATAGATCAGCCCCAGCATTTT.

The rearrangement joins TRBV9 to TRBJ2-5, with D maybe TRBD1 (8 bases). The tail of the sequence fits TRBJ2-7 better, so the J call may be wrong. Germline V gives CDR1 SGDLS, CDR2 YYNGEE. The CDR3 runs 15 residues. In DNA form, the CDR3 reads TGTGCCAGCAGCCTAGCGGACAGGGCCTCCTACGAGCAGTACTTC. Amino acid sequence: CASSLADRASYEQYF.

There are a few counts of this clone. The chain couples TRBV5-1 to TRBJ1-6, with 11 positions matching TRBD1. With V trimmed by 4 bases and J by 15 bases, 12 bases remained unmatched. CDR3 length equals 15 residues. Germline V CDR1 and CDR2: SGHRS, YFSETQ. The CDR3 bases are TGCGCCAGCAGCCCTTGGACGGACAGGGGGCCCTACCTCCACTTT. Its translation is CASSPWTDRGPYLHF.

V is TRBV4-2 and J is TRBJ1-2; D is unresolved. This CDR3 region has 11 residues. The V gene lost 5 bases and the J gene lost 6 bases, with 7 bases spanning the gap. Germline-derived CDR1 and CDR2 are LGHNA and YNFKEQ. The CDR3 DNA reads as TGTGCCAGCAGCACCCGCGATGGCTACACCTTC. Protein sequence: CASSTRDGYTF.

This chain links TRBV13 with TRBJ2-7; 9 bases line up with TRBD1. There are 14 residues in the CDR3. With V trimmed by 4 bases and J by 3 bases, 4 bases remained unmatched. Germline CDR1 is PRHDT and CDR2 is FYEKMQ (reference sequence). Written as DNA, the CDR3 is TGTGCCAGCAGCTCCTGGACAGGGGACTACGAGCAGTACTTC. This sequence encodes CASSSWTGDYEQYF.

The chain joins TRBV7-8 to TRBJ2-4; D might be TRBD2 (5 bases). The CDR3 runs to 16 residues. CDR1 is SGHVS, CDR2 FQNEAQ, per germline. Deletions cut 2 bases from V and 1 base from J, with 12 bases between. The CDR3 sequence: CASSLTRASAKNIQYF. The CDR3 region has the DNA TGTGCCAGCAGCTTAACGAGGGCGAGCGCCAAAAACATTCAGTACTTC.

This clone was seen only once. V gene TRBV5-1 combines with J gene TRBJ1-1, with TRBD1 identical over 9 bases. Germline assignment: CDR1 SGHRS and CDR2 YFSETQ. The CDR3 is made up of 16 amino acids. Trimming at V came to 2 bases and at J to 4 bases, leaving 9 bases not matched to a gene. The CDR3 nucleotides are TGCGCCAGCAGCTTTGGCTCACAGGGGGCCCCCACTGAAGCTTTCTTT. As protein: CASSFGSQGAPTEAFF.

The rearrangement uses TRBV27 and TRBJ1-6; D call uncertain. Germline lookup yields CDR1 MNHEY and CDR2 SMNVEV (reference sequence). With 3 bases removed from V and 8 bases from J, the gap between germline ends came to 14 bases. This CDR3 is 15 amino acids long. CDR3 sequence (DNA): TGTGCCAGCAGTTTCAACACCGGCGGTGATTCACCCCTCCACTTT. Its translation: CASSFNTGGDSPLHF.

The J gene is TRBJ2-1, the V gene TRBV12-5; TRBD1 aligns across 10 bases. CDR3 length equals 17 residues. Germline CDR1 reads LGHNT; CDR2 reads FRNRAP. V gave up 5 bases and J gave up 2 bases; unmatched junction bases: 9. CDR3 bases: TGTGCTAGTGGTCCCTTCTCCGGGACAGGGGCCTACAATGAGCAGTTCTTC. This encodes CASGPFSGTGAYNEQFF. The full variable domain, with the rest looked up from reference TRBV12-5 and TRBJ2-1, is DARVTQTPRHKVTEMGQEVTMRCQPILGHNTVFWYRQTMMQGLELLAYFRNRAPLDDSGMPKDRFSAEMPDATLATLKIQPSEPRDSAVYFCASGPFSGTGAYNEQFFGPGTRLTVL.

The CDR3 bases are TGTGCCAGCAGCCCCGACCTTTTAGGGGGCAATGAGCAGTTCTTC. Translation: CASSPDLLGGNEQFF. The rearrangement links TRBV7-3 to TRBJ2-1; D might be TRBD1 (6 bases). Trimming took 5 bases from V and 6 from J, leaving 17 bases between them. The length of the CDR3 is 15 residues. Per germline, CDR1 SGHTA and CDR2 FQGTGA.

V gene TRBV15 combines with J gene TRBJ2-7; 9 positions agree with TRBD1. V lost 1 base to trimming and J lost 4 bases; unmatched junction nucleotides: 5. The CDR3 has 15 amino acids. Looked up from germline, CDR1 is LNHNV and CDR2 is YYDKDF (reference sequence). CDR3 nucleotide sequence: TGTGCCACCAGCAGAGGAGGACAGGGGCCTTACGAGCAGTACTTC. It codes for CATSRGGQGPYEQYF.

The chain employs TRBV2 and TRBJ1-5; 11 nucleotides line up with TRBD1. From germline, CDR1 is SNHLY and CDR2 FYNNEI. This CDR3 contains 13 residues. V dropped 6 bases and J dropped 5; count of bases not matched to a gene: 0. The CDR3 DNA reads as TGTGCCAGCAGGGGACAGGGGGATCAGCCCCAGCATTTT. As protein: CASRGQGDQPQHF.

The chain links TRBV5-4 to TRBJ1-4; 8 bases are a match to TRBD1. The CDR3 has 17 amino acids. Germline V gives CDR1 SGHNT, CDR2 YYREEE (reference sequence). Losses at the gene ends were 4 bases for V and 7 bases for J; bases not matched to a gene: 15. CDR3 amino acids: CASSGGGTGHQGEKLFF. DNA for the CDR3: TGTGCCAGCAGCGGAGGGGGGACAGGCCATCAGGGTGAAAAACTGTTTTTT.

CDR3 protein: CASSPRWGDGYTF. The CDR3 nucleotides read TGTGCCAGCAGCCCGCGGTGGGGGGATGGCTACACCTTC. This chain uses TRBV9 with TRBJ1-2; tentative D call: TRBD1 (5 bases). This CDR3 spans 13 amino acids. The ends were cut back, 4 bases at V and 6 bases at J, with 13 bases in the middle. Germline loops: CDR1 SGDLS, CDR2 YYNGEE. The full variable domain, with the rest looked up from reference TRBV9 and TRBJ1-2, is DSGVTQTPKHLITATGQRVTLRCSPRSGDLSVYWYQQSLDQGLQFLIQYYNGEERAKGNILERFSAQQFPDLHSELNLSSLELGDSALYFCASSPRWGDGYTFGSGTRLTVV.

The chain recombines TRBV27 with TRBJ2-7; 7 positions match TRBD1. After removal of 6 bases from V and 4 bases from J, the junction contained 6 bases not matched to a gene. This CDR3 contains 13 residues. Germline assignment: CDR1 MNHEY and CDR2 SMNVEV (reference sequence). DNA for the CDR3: TGTGCCAGCAGGGAAGGGGGCAGGTACGAGCAGTACTTC. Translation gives CASREGGRYEQYF.

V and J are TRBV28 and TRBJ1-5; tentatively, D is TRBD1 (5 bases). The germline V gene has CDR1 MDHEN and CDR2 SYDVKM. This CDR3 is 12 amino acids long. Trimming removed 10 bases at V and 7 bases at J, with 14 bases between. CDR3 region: CATTRGEQPQHF. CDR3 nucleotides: TGTGCCACCACCCGGGGGGAACAGCCCCAGCATTTT. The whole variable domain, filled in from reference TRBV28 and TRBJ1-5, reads DVKVTQSSRYLVKRTGEKVFLECVQDMDHENMFWYRQDPGLGLRLIYFSYDVKMKEKGDIPEGYSVSREKKERFSLILESASTNQTSMYLCATTRGEQPQHFGDGTRLSIL.